This T cell receptor (beta chain) was obtained from a study of beta chain features in type 1 diabetes. Study-wide points: Shortening that was moderate but significant affected the TCRB CDR3s of Type 1 diabetes patients in all four CD4+ subsets. Patients with type 1 diabetes showed fewer VDJ junction insertions and more deletions.

Of the isolated RNA, all was reverse transcribed, and so the sequenced material was expressed TCRB transcripts. TCRdb's copy holds only in-frame clones and misses some; the assay was immunoSEQ multiplex PCR. The sample holds around 310,000 clones; approximately 13% are singletons and the top ten take 0.015%. CDR3 length: 12 amino acids. Trimming took 7 bases from V and 2 from J, leaving 6 bases between them. Germline CDR1 and CDR2: SGHRS and YFSETQ. A word on this clone: What it binds is unknown.

This sequence joins TRBV5-1 and TRBJ1-4; D is unresolved. Sequenced sample: naive CD4+ T cells from blood. The clonotype was recovered from a woman aged 18-29 years with type 1 diabetes. The CDR3 DNA is TGCGCCAGCGGAGTGACTAATGAAAAACTGTTTTTT. It codes for CASGVTNEKLFF. Together with reference TRBV5-1 and TRBJ1-4, the CDR3 gives the full variable domain: KAGVTQTPRYLIKTRGQQVTLSCSPISGHRSVSWYQQTPGQGLQFLFEYFSETQRNKGNFPGRFSGRQFSNSRSEMNVSTLELGDSALYLCASGVTNEKLFFGSGTQLSVL.